These 27 T cell receptor beta chains were sequenced from one sample in a study of shared clonotypes between healthy human individuals. TCRdb's copy holds only in-frame clones and misses some; the assay was immunoSEQ multiplex PCR. The data show over a million clones, 98% to 99% seen once. Sequenced sample: naive CD4+ T cells sorted from blood. As for subset: CD45RA+ positively selected. The source of these receptors is a man aged 30-40 years in good health.

The V and J genes are TRBV5-1 and TRBJ2-2; D may match TRBD1 or TRBD2 (6 bases each). The germline V gene encodes CDR1 SGHRS and CDR2 YFSETQ. The CDR3 covers 16 residues. V lost 4 bases, J lost 0 bases, and 13 bases lay in between. The CDR3 protein is CASSPGAVANTGELFF. CDR3 bases: TGCGCCAGCAGCCCGGGGGCGGTCGCGAACACCGGGGAGCTGTTTTTT.

This chain connects TRBV25-1 to TRBJ2-7; 7 bases agree with TRBD1. CDR1 and CDR2 from the germline V gene are MGHDK and SYGVNS. V was pared by 8 bases and J by 4 bases, with 8 bases of the junction left unmatched. The CDR3 has 13 residues. The CDR3 sequence: CASGTTGRYEQYF. The CDR3 nucleotides read TGTGCCAGCGGAACGACAGGGAGATACGAGCAGTACTTC.

The CDR3 DNA reads as TGCGCCAGCAGCCAGTCCAGACTAATGAACACTGAAGCTTTCTTT. Its protein product is CASSQSRLMNTEAFF. The chain is built from TRBV5-1 and TRBJ1-1, with D unresolved. Germline assignment: CDR1 SGHRS and CDR2 YFSETQ. This CDR3 contains 15 residues. V was cut by 4 bases and J by 0 bases, with 13 bases left in between.

The chain combines TRBV4-3 with TRBJ1-5; the match to TRBD1 covers 8 bases. The CDR3 length is 18 residues. The V and J ends lost 0 bases and 6 bases, in that order; junction bases with no gene match: 13. Per germline, CDR1 LGHNA and CDR2 YSLEER. The CDR3 reads CASSQDRAQGAVGQPQHF. For the CDR3, the DNA is TGCGCCAGCAGCCAAGACAGGGCCCAGGGGGCAGTTGGTCAGCCCCAGCATTTT.

The V call is TRBV27, the J call TRBJ2-7; 7 bases match TRBD1. The CDR3 is 14 amino acids. Unmatched junction bases numbered 8, after V lost 3 bases and J lost 6 bases. Germline loops: CDR1 MNHEY, CDR2 SMNVEV (reference sequence). CDR3 DNA: TGTGCCAGCAGTTTGGGACAGCCGTATAGCGAGCAGTACTTC. Residues: CASSLGQPYSEQYF.

The chain uses TRBV7-9 and TRBJ2-3; weak D call: TRBD2 (6 bases). Germline values: CDR1 SEHNR, CDR2 FQNEAQ (reference sequence). The CDR3 is 14 amino acids. With 3 bases removed from V and 4 bases from J, the gap between germline ends came to 11 bases. The CDR3 reads CASSLVGGSDTQYF. CDR3 bases: TGTGCCAGCAGCTTGGTGGGGGGATCAGATACGCAGTATTTT.

A remark on this clone: Germline is not matched at one junction end, which may reflect a read error. Other nucleotide sequences from this sample produce the same CDR3. V usage is TRBV18 and J usage is TRBJ2-7; possible D gene TRBD2, 6 bases. This CDR3 has 14 residues. CDR1 and CDR2 from the germline V gene are KGHSH and LQKENI. CDR3 amino acids: CASSPPGLPYEQYF. The CDR3 DNA reads TGTGCCAGCTCCCCACCGGGACTCCCATACGAGCAGTACTTC.

The chain employs TRBV5-1 and TRBJ2-1; 11 bases agree with TRBD1. The CDR3 contains 14 residues. V lost 7 bases to trimming and J lost 6 bases; unmatched junction nucleotides: 6. Germline V gives CDR1 SGHRS, CDR2 YFSETQ. DNA for the CDR3: TGCGCCAGCGGCGGGACAGGGGGTTTCAATGAGCAGTTCTTC. Protein: CASGGTGGFNEQFF. The whole variable domain, filled in from reference TRBV5-1 and TRBJ2-1, reads KAGVTQTPRYLIKTRGQQVTLSCSPISGHRSVSWYQQTPGQGLQFLFEYFSETQRNKGNFPGRFSGRQFSNSRSEMNVSTLELGDSALYLCASGGTGGFNEQFFGPGTRLTVL.

The chain links TRBV7-3 to TRBJ2-1; D may be TRBD2 (5 bases). V shed 6 bases and J shed 10 bases, with 13 bases lying between them. Germline CDR1 is SGHTA and CDR2 is FQGTGA. This CDR3 contains 12 residues. The CDR3 DNA reads as TGTGCCAGCAGTTCACGGGGTACGGAGCAGTTCTTC. Its protein product is CASSSRGTEQFF.

The chain combines TRBV18 with TRBJ2-7; D not resolved. Germline V gives CDR1 KGHSH, CDR2 LQKENI. V lost 2 bases and J lost 3, with 17 bases in between. There are 16 residues in the CDR3. In DNA form, the CDR3 reads TGTGCCAGCTCACCAGTATCAGGCCCTGATGACTACGAGCAGTACTTC. The encoded protein is CASSPVSGPDDYEQYF. The full variable domain, in which reference TRBV18 and TRBJ2-7 provide the parts outside the CDR3, is NAGVMQNPRHLVRRRGQEARLRCSPMKGHSHVYWYRQLPEEGLKFMVYLQKENIIDESGMPKERFSAEFPKEGPSILRIQQVVRGDSAAYFCASSPVSGPDDYEQYFGPGTRLTVT.

Of note for this clone: This same CDR3 is encoded by further DNA sequences in the sample. V usage is TRBV5-1 and J usage is TRBJ2-5, with 8 bases matching TRBD2. Germline CDR1 SGHRS, CDR2 YFSETQ. The junction had 4 bases not matched to a gene; V was cut back by 4 bases and J by 5 bases. The CDR3 totals 13 residues. CDR3 nucleotide sequence: TGCGCCAGCAGCCCGGGAGGGTTGGAGACCCAGTACTTC. Amino acids: CASSPGGLETQYF. Drawing the rest from reference TRBV5-1 and TRBJ2-5, the complete variable domain is KAGVTQTPRYLIKTRGQQVTLSCSPISGHRSVSWYQQTPGQGLQFLFEYFSETQRNKGNFPGRFSGRQFSNSRSEMNVSTLELGDSALYLCASSPGGLETQYFGPGTRLLVL.

The chain is built from TRBV25-1 and TRBJ2-7; D is ambiguous. The germline V gene encodes CDR1 MGHDK and CDR2 SYGVNS. The CDR3 length is 15 residues. V gave up 1 base and J gave up 2 bases, with 12 bases separating them. In nucleotides, the CDR3 is TGTGCCAGCAGTGAATCCGGCACAAAGGCCTACGAGCAGTACTTC. This gives the protein CASSESGTKAYEQYF.

The chain joins TRBV18 to TRBJ1-5; D not certain. V was clipped by 1 base and J by 5 bases, with 6 bases between them. The germline CDR1 and CDR2 sequences are KGHSH and LQKENI. The CDR3 consists of 13 residues. CDR3 sequence (DNA): TGTGCCAGCTCACCACTTGTAGATCAGCCCCAGCATTTT. Translating gives CASSPLVDQPQHF.

The J gene is TRBJ2-1, the V gene TRBV28; D uncertain. Looked up from germline, CDR1 is MDHEN and CDR2 is SYDVKM. The CDR3 spans 13 residues. This CDR3 is CGADSFRRGEQFF. The CDR3 DNA sequence: TGTGGGGCTGACTCTTTTCGGCGCGGTGAGCAGTTCTTC.

The rearrangement links TRBV9 to TRBJ2-6, with D possibly matching TRBD2 (5 bases). Germline V gene data show CDR1 as SGDLS and CDR2 as YYNGEE. The germline V and J ends were trimmed by 5 bases and 4 bases, with 13 bases remaining between them. CDR3 length: 15 residues. The CDR3: CASSFEGLGANVLTF. The CDR3 bases are TGTGCCAGCAGTTTTGAGGGTCTCGGGGCCAACGTCCTGACTTTC.

A remark on this clone: Other DNA sequences in the sample encode the same CDR3. The genes are TRBV28 and TRBJ2-5, with D unresolved. Per the germline V gene, CDR1 is MDHEN and CDR2 is SYDVKM. The CDR3 is made up of 12 amino acids. The ends were cut back, 3 bases at V and 4 bases at J, with 6 bases in the middle. As DNA, the CDR3 is TGTGCCAGCAGTTTGGCAGGAGAGACCCAGTACTTC. As protein: CASSLAGETQYF.

The table lists this clone with a count of one. This rearrangement joins TRBV5-1 to TRBJ2-5; D gene uncertain. Trimming removed 0 bases from V and 5 bases from J, with 11 bases in between. Per germline, CDR1 SGHRS and CDR2 YFSETQ. There are 14 residues in the CDR3. CDR3 nucleotide sequence: TGCGCCAGCAGCTTGGTGGTAGGCGTGGAGACCCAGTACTTC. Its protein is CASSLVVGVETQYF.

This clone appeared once. The rearrangement uses TRBV15 and TRBJ2-7; D gene uncertain. This CDR3 is built from 13 residues. CDR1 LNHNV and CDR2 YYDKDF come from the germline V gene (reference sequence). V was trimmed by 1 base and J by 3 bases, leaving 7 bases between them. CDR3: CATSRVTHYEQYF. Written as DNA, the CDR3 is TGTGCCACCAGCAGAGTTACCCACTACGAGCAGTACTTC.

The gene calls are TRBV7-2 and TRBJ2-1; D ambiguous. There are 14 residues in the CDR3. Germline assignment: CDR1 SGHTA and CDR2 FQGNSA. The V gene lost 2 bases and the J gene lost 0 bases, with 5 bases spanning the gap. The CDR3 DNA is TGTGCCAGCAGCTTATACAACTCCTACAATGAGCAGTTCTTC. Amino acid sequence: CASSLYNSYNEQFF.

This clone appeared once. J is TRBJ1-5 and V is TRBV7-2; D remains unclear. Germline CDR1 is SGHTA and CDR2 is FQGNSA. V lost 1 base, J lost 0 bases, and 10 bases lay in between. This CDR3 is 16 amino acids long. The DNA for the CDR3 is TGTGCCAGCAGCTTAGGGTCCCAGACTAGCAATCAGCCCCAGCATTTT. Translating it yields CASSLGSQTSNQPQHF.

The chain uses TRBV10-3 and TRBJ2-1, with D tentatively TRBD1 (5 bases). The germline V gene has CDR1 ENHRY and CDR2 SYGVKD. This CDR3 contains 12 residues. Trimming pared 5 bases from V and 9 bases from J, leaving 11 bases between. In DNA form, the CDR3 reads TGTGCCATCAGTAAAGGGGAATTTGAGCAGTTCTTC. It codes for CAISKGEFEQFF.

The rearrangement uses TRBV30 and TRBJ2-3; no definite D call. The V end lost 2 bases, the J end lost 6 bases, and 9 bases lay between the germline ends. Germline CDR1 GTSNPN, CDR2 SVGIG (reference sequence). The CDR3 is 12 residues long. DNA of the CDR3: TGTGCCTGGAGTTTATTAGCTGATACGCAGTATTTT. Translated, it gives CAWSLLADTQYF.

The chain joins TRBV7-3 to TRBJ2-6, with a possible D match to TRBD1 (6 bases). Germline V gives CDR1 SGHTA, CDR2 FQGTGA. The CDR3 is 15 amino acids. Trimming cost V 11 bases and J 0 bases, with 14 bases left between them. The CDR3 here is CAARDTSSGANVLTF. In DNA, the CDR3 is TGTGCCGCCCGGGACACCAGCTCTGGGGCCAACGTCCTGACTTTC.

The chain employs TRBV9 and TRBJ1-1, with 8 bases that match TRBD1. Germline CDR1 reads SGDLS; CDR2 reads YYNGEE. The CDR3 contains 17 residues. The junction had 13 bases not matched to a gene; V was cut back by 0 bases and J by 6 bases. CDR3 residues: CASSVDPLQGVVAEAFF. CDR3 DNA: TGTGCCAGCAGCGTAGACCCCCTACAGGGGGTTGTTGCTGAAGCTTTCTTT.

The chain employs TRBV19 and TRBJ2-7; a weak D match, TRBD2 (5 bases). The CDR3 is 13 residues long. Trimming cost V 6 bases and J 4 bases, with 13 bases left between them. Germline V gene data show CDR1 as LNHDA and CDR2 as SQIVND (reference sequence). The chain's CDR3 is CASSHPTGYEQYF. Here the CDR3 DNA reads TGTGCCAGTAGCCATCCTACGGGATACGAGCAGTACTTC.

The chain employs TRBV11-3 and TRBJ1-5; D is unclear. The CDR3 sequence is 15 residues long. Germline V lookup: CDR1 SGHNT, CDR2 YENEEA. Between the trimmed V and J ends, which lost 3 bases and 5 bases, there was a span of 14 bases. The CDR3 reads CASSFQEEIDQPQHF. The CDR3 DNA is TGTGCCAGCAGCTTCCAGGAGGAGATCGATCAGCCCCAGCATTTT.

The V and J genes are TRBV7-9 and TRBJ2-5; possible D gene TRBD2, 6 bases. Germline V gene lookup returns CDR1 SEHNR and CDR2 FQNEAQ (reference sequence). The CDR3 is made up of 13 amino acids. Trimming took 2 bases from V and 7 from J, leaving 11 bases between them. CDR3 sequence (DNA): TGTGCCAGCAGCTTACCGGGGGATGTGACCCAGTACTTC. This translates into CASSLPGDVTQYF.